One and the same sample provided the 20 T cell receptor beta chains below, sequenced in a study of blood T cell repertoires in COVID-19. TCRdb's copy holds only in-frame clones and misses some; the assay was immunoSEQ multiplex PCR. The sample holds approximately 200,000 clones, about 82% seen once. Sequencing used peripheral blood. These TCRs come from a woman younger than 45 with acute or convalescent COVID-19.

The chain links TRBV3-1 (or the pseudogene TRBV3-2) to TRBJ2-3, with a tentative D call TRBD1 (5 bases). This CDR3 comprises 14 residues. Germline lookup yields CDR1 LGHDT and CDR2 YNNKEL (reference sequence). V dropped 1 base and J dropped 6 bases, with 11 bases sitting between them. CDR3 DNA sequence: TGTGCCAGCAGCCAAGTTTCAGGGCGGGATACGCAGTATTTT. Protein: CASSQVSGRDTQYF.

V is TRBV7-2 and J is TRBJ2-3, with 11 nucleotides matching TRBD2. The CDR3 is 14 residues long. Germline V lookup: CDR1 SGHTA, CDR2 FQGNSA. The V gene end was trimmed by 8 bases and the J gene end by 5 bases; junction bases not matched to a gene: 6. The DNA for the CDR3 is TGTGCCAGCGAGGCTAGCGGGAGGAGAGATACGCAGTATTTT. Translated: CASEASGRRDTQYF.

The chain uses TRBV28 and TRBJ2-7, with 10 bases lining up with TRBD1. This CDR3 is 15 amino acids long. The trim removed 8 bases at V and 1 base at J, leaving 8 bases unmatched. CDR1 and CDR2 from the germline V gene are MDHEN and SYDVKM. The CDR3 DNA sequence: TGTGCCAGCGACAAAGGGACAGGGGTTTCCTACGAGCAGTACTTC. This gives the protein CASDKGTGVSYEQYF. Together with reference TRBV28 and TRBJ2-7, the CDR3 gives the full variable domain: DVKVTQSSRYLVKRTGEKVFLECVQDMDHENMFWYRQDPGLGLRLIYFSYDVKMKEKGDIPEGYSVSREKKERFSLILESASTNQTSMYLCASDKGTGVSYEQYFGPGTRLTVT.

For the CDR3, the DNA is TGTGCCAGCAGTTCGGGACAAGTCTACGAGCAGTACTTC. Protein sequence: CASSSGQVYEQYF. The rearrangement links TRBV28 to TRBJ2-7; D perhaps matches TRBD1 (6 bases). Germline V lookup: CDR1 MDHEN, CDR2 SYDVKM. The CDR3 loop spans 13 amino acids. V was cut by 4 bases and J by 3 bases, with 10 bases left in between.

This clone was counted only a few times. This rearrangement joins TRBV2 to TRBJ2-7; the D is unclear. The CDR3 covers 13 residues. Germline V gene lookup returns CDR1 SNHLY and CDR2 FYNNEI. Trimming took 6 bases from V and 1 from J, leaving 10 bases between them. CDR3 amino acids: CASSSSGSYEQYF. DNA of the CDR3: TGTGCCAGCAGCTCTTCGGGTTCCTACGAGCAGTACTTC.

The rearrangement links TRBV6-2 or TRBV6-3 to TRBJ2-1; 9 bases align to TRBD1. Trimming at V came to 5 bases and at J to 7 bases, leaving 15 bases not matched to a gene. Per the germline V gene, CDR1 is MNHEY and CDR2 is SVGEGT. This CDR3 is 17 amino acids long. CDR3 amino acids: CASSRNTGTGFYNEQFF. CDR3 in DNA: TGTGCCAGCAGTCGGAATACCGGGACAGGGTTTTATAATGAGCAGTTCTTC.

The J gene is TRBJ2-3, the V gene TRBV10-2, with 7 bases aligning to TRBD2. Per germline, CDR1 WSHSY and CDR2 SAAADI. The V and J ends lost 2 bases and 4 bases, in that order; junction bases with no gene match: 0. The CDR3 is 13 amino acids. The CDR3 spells CASSEAGADTQYF. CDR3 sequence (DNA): TGCGCCAGCAGTGAGGCGGGAGCAGATACGCAGTATTTT.

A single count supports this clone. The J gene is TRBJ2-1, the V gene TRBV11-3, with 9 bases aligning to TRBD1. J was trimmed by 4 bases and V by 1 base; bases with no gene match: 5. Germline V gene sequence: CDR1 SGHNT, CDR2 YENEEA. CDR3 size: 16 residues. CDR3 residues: CASSLGGQGRYNEQFF. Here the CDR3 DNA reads TGTGCCAGCAGCTTAGGTGGACAGGGGCGTTACAATGAGCAGTTCTTC. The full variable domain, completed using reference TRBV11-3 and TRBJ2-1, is EAGVVQSPRYKIIEKKQPVAFWCNPISGHNTLYWYLQNLGQGPELLIRYENEEAVDDSQLPKDRFSAERLKGVDSTLKIQPAELGDSAVYLCASSLGGQGRYNEQFFGPGTRLTVL.

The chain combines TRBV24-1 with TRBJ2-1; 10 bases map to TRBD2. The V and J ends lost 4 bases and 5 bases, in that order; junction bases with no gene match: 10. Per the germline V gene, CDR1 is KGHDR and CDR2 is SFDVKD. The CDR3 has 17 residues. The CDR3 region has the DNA TGTGCCACCAGTGAGACGGCGGGACTAGCGCAAGACAATGAGCAGTTCTTC. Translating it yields CATSETAGLAQDNEQFF.

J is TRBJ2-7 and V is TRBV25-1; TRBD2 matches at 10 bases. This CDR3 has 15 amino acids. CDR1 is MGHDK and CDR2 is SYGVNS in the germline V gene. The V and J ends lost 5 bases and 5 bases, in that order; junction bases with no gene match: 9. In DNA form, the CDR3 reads TGTGCCAGCAGTCTAGCGGGAGCCCTAGAGGACGAGCAGTACTTC. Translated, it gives CASSLAGALEDEQYF.

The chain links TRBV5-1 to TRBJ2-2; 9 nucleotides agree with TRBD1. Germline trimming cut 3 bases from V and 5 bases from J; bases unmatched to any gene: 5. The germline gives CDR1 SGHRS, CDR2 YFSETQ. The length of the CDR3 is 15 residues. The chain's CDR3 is CASSSGQGRTGELFF. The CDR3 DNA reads TGCGCCAGCAGCTCCGGACAGGGGAGAACCGGGGAGCTGTTTTTT.

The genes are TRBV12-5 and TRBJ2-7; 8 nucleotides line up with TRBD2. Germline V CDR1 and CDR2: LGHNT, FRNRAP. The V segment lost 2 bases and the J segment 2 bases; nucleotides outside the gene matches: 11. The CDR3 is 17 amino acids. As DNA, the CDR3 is TGTGCTAGTGGTTTGACCATAGCGGGATCCGGCGCCTACGAGCAGTACTTC. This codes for CASGLTIAGSGAYEQYF.

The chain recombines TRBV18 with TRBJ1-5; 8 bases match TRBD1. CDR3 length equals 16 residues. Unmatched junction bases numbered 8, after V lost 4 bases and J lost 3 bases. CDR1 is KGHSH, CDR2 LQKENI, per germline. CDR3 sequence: CASSRSGQANNQPQHF. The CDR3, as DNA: TGTGCCAGCTCACGCTCGGGACAGGCAAACAATCAGCCCCAGCATTTT.

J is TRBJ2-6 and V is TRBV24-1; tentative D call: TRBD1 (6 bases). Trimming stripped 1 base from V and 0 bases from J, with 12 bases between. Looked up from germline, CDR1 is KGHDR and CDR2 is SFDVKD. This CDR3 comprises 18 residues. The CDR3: CATSDFETGTSGANVLTF. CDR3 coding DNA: TGTGCCACCAGTGATTTTGAGACAGGCACCTCTGGGGCCAACGTCCTGACTTTC.

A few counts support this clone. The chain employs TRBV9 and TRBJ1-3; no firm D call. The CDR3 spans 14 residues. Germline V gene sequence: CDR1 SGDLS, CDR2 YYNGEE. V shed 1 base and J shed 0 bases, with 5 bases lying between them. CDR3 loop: CASSVTGSGNTIYF. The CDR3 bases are TGTGCCAGCAGCGTAACGGGCTCTGGAAACACCATATATTTT.

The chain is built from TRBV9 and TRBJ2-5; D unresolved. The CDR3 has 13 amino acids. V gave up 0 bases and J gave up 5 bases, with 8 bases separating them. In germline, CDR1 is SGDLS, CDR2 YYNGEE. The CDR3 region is CASSVGTMETQYF. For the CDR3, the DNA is TGTGCCAGCAGCGTAGGAACTATGGAGACCCAGTACTTC.

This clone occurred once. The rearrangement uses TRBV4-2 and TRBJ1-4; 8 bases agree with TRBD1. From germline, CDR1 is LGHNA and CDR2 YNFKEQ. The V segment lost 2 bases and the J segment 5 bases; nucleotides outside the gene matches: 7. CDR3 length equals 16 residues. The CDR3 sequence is CASSQPIGTGNEKLFF. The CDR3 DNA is TGTGCCAGCAGCCAACCGATCGGGACAGGCAATGAAAAACTGTTTTTT.

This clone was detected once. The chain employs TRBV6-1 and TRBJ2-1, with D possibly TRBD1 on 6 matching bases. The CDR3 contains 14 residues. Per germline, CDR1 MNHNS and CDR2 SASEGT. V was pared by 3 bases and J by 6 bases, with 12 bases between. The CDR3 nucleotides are TGTGCCAGCAGTGAGAGGGGACAAACCAATGAGCAGTTCTTC. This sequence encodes CASSERGQTNEQFF.

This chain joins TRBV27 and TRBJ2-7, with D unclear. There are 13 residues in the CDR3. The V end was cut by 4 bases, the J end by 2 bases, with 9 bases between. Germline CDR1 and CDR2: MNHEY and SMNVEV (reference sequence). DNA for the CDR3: TGTGCCAGCAGTTCTAGTGGCCCCTACGAGCAGTACTTC. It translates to CASSSSGPYEQYF.

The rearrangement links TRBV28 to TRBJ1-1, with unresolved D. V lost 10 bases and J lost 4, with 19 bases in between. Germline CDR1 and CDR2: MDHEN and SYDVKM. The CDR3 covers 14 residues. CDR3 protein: CATKIGGSGTEAFF. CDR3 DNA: TGTGCCACTAAAATAGGAGGGTCGGGCACTGAAGCTTTCTTT.